One sample yielded the 28 T cell receptor beta chains listed below, sequenced in a study of T cell clusters in autoimmune cytopenias. TRB amplification used roughly 250 ng of peripheral blood genomic DNA. TRB was amplified by touch-down multiplex PCR, primer pools A and B combined. Reprocessing the multiplex PCR reads, TCRdb reports a single entry for every CDR3 protein and omits DNA. This listing includes about 15,000 distinct CDR3 sequences. The same specimen was also included in a second study, on T cell repertoires in aging, cancer and after chemotherapy.

The sample was peripheral blood. The receptors come from a human donor in good health.

The chain recombines TRBV27 with TRBJ2-5. Per germline, CDR1 MNHEY and CDR2 SMNVEV (reference sequence). The CDR3 covers 15 residues. CDR3 protein: CASSLNGLYQETQYF.

J is TRBJ1-1 and V is TRBV30; the TRBD1 assignment by TCRdb is unverifiable without DNA. CDR1 is GTSNPN and CDR2 is SVGIG in the germline V gene (reference sequence). This CDR3 has 14 amino acids. This CDR3 is CAWDYWTVNTEAFF.

The chain carries TRBV27 and TRBJ1-6; checking the TCRdb D call of TRBD1 is not possible without DNA. CDR3 length: 14 residues. Germline lookup yields CDR1 MNHEY and CDR2 SMNVEV (reference sequence). The chain's CDR3 is CASSPGQGGSPLHF.

The V and J genes are TRBV18 and TRBJ1-6; TCRdb returns TRBD1, unconfirmable since there is no DNA. The CDR3 totals 15 residues. The germline V gene encodes CDR1 KGHSH and CDR2 LQKENI. CDR3 loop: CASSPGTRTESPLHF.

The rearrangement uses TRBV27 and TRBJ2-7; without DNA, the TCRdb call of TRBD2 cannot be checked. This CDR3 region has 16 residues. Germline V lookup: CDR1 MNHEY, CDR2 SMNVEV (reference sequence). The CDR3 region is CASRRGLAGSSYEQYF.

The chain couples TRBV12-3 or TRBV12-4 to TRBJ2-3; the D call of TRBD1 rests on TCRdb alone, since no DNA is present to check it. The CDR3 totals 15 residues. The CDR3 loop is CASSRGQGSTDTQYF.

The genes are TRBV5-5 and TRBJ2-5; TCRdb calls TRBD2, which cannot be checked without DNA. Germline lookup yields CDR1 SGHKS and CDR2 YYEKEE (reference sequence). The CDR3 has 13 residues. The CDR3 here is CASSLAGAETQYF.

This chain uses TRBV15 with TRBJ2-5; TCRdb's assignment of TRBD2 cannot be checked, as there is no DNA. Germline values: CDR1 LNHNV, CDR2 YYDKDF (reference sequence). CDR3 length equals 13 residues. CDR3: CATSASGRETQYF.

J is TRBJ2-2 and V is TRBV12-3 or TRBV12-4; the D gene TCRdb calls, TRBD2, cannot be checked with no DNA. The CDR3 loop spans 15 amino acids. CDR3 protein: CASRGTSGSTGELFF.

Frequency places this clonotype as medium-sized. The chain uses TRBV15 and TRBJ2-2. Germline V CDR1 and CDR2: LNHNV, YYDKDF (reference sequence). The CDR3 is 12 residues long. The CDR3 region is CATSGGGTELFF. Based on the CDR3 plus reference TRBV15 and TRBJ2-2, the full variable domain is DAMVIQNPRYQVTQFGKPVTLSCSQTLNHNVMYWYQQKSSQAPKLLFHYYDKDFNNEADTPDNFQSRRPNTSFCFLDIRSPGLGDTAMYLCATSGGGTELFFGEGSRLTVL.

This chain joins TRBV4-2 and TRBJ2-6; the D call from TCRdb, TRBD1, cannot be confirmed without DNA. The CDR3 is 16 residues long. CDR1 LGHNA and CDR2 YNFKEQ come from the germline V gene. The CDR3 region is CASSYGGGKGANVLTF.

This CDR3 reads CASSLGGGGTEAFF. The chain couples TRBV5-4 to TRBJ1-1; the TRBD1 assignment by TCRdb is unverifiable without DNA. The CDR3 extends over 14 amino acids. Looked up from germline, CDR1 is SGHNT and CDR2 is YYREEE (reference sequence).

The chain uses TRBV6-5 and TRBJ2-1. CDR1 and CDR2 (germline): MNHEY, SVGAGI. The CDR3 contains 13 residues. The CDR3 sequence is CASSYAEYNEQFF.

This clonotype is classed as medium-sized (0.01 to 0.1%) by frequency. This rearrangement joins TRBV5-5 to TRBJ2-5; TCRdb gives TRBD1 as the D gene, but with no DNA this cannot be confirmed. The CDR3 consists of 14 residues. Germline assignment: CDR1 SGHKS and CDR2 YYEKEE (reference sequence). The CDR3 loop reads CASSLARIPETQYF.

This chain connects TRBV12-3 or TRBV12-4 to TRBJ1-2; absent DNA, TCRdb's TRBD1 call cannot be checked. The CDR3 contains 12 residues. The CDR3 here is CASTRKGGGYTF.

This chain links TRBV6-1 with TRBJ1-1; TCRdb designates TRBD1, a call that cannot be tested without DNA. Germline-derived CDR1 and CDR2 are MNHNS and SASEGT. The CDR3 totals 15 residues. This CDR3 is CASSGGQLINTEAFF.

This chain joins TRBV19 and TRBJ2-1. The CDR3 runs to 16 residues. Germline V gene lookup returns CDR1 LNHDA and CDR2 SQIVND (reference sequence). This CDR3 reads CASNAFGGSSYNEQFF.

The V call is TRBV5-5, the J call TRBJ1-2. CDR1 and CDR2 from the germline V gene are SGHKS and YYEKEE (reference sequence). This CDR3 is 15 amino acids long. The CDR3 region is CASSLAVEVNYGYTF.

The V call is TRBV5-6, the J call TRBJ2-7; TCRdb names TRBD1, which stays unverified in the absence of DNA. The CDR3 totals 13 residues. Looked up from germline, CDR1 is SGHDT and CDR2 is YYEEEE. CDR3 sequence: CASSSDRGLVQYF.

Judged by frequency, this clonotype is medium-sized. The V and J genes are TRBV29-1 and TRBJ2-7; TCRdb outputs TRBD2, but without DNA this stays unchecked. The CDR3 sequence is 13 residues long. Germline CDR1 is SQVTM and CDR2 is ANQGSEA. CDR3 in amino acids: CSVPGLAGGEQYF.

The V call is TRBV7-2, the J call TRBJ2-7; the D call of TRBD1 rests on TCRdb alone, since no DNA is present to check it. CDR3 length equals 13 residues. The germline gives CDR1 SGHTA, CDR2 FQGNSA. The CDR3 is CASSLALPGEQYF.

The chain uses TRBV5-5 and TRBJ2-1. Germline-derived CDR1 and CDR2 are SGHKS and YYEKEE (reference sequence). CDR3 length: 14 residues. CDR3 in amino acids: CASSLTAPTGEQFF.

The chain employs TRBV18 and TRBJ2-2. The germline CDR1 and CDR2 sequences are KGHSH and LQKENI. CDR3 length: 15 amino acids. The CDR3 spells CASSPRDDGTGELFF.

Considering frequency, this clonotype is medium-sized (0.01 to 0.1%). The gene calls are TRBV29-1 and TRBJ2-2; the TRBD2 assignment by TCRdb is unverifiable without DNA. CDR1 is SQVTM, CDR2 ANQGSEA, per germline. This CDR3 is built from 15 residues. CDR3 sequence reads: CSVGTSDANTGELFF.

The rearrangement uses TRBV30 and TRBJ2-2; TCRdb gives TRBD1 as the D gene, but with no DNA this cannot be confirmed. Germline V gene lookup returns CDR1 GTSNPN and CDR2 SVGIG (reference sequence). This CDR3 region has 15 residues. The chain's CDR3 is CAWAHRGRVTGELFF.

This clonotype is medium-sized (0.01 to 0.1%) by frequency. The chain has TRBV19 and TRBJ1-6. The CDR3 consists of 15 residues. Germline V gives CDR1 LNHDA, CDR2 SQIVND (reference sequence). The chain's CDR3 is CASSTHSPYVPPLHF.

V gene TRBV10-2 combines with J gene TRBJ2-5; TCRdb outputs TRBD2, but without DNA this stays unchecked. This CDR3 is 14 amino acids long. Germline loops: CDR1 WSHSY, CDR2 SAAADI. This chain's CDR3 is CASSKMRDRETQYF.

Here the CDR3 reads CASSPTDRGRIDTQYF. This chain uses TRBV7-9 with TRBJ2-3; the TCRdb call, TRBD1, lacks DNA for checking. The germline V gene has CDR1 SEHNR and CDR2 FQNEAQ (reference sequence). This CDR3 has 16 residues.